The next 26 T cell receptor beta chains were all read from a single sample in a study of blood T cell repertoires in COVID-19. The protocol was immunoSEQ multiplex PCR, while the TCRdb copy is restricted to in-frame clones and leaves out a portion. The table lists 120,000 or so clones, roughly 83% of them singletons. The specimen sequenced was peripheral blood. The receptors here all came from a man aged 40-50 years with active or convalescent COVID-19.

This chain uses TRBV29-1 with TRBJ1-2; D gene unclear. The CDR3 spans 11 residues. Germline CDR1 and CDR2: SQVTM and ANQGSEA. The germline V and J ends were trimmed by 5 bases and 2 bases, with 6 bases remaining between them. The CDR3 sequence: CSVPRNYGYTF. The CDR3 nucleotides read TGCAGCGTTCCTCGGAACTATGGCTACACCTTC.

The chain links TRBV28 to TRBJ1-2; perhaps TRBD1 as D (6 bases). The CDR3 contains 15 residues. Looked up from germline, CDR1 is MDHEN and CDR2 is SYDVKM. The ends were cut back, 6 bases at V and 2 bases at J, with 16 bases in the middle. The CDR3, as DNA: TGTGCCAGCAGATTTACAGGGAAAAAGAACTATGGCTACACCTTC. Its translation is CASRFTGKKNYGYTF.

This clone came up many times. This chain uses TRBV5-5 with TRBJ1-4; possibly TRBD1 for D (6 bases). V lost 2 bases and J 8 bases, leaving 13 bases between the germline ends. The CDR3 has 14 residues. Germline lookup yields CDR1 SGHKS and CDR2 YYEKEE (reference sequence). CDR3 nucleotide sequence: TGTGCCAGCAGCTTTTCAGGGGTTGGAGAAAAACTGTTTTTT. This sequence encodes CASSFSGVGEKLFF.

The chain uses TRBV19 and TRBJ1-2, with 9 positions matching TRBD1. Germline V gives CDR1 LNHDA, CDR2 SQIVND (reference sequence). This CDR3 contains 16 residues. The V gene end was trimmed by 2 bases and the J gene end by 6 bases; junction bases not matched to a gene: 10. The CDR3 bases are TGTGCCAGTAGTATACCCTGGGACAGGGTTGGTCATGGCTACACCTTC. Amino acid sequence: CASSIPWDRVGHGYTF.

The table lists this clone with a few counts. This sequence joins TRBV6-2 or TRBV6-3 and TRBJ1-3, with D possibly matching TRBD1 (6 bases). CDR3 length: 15 residues. V lost 6 bases and J lost 0, with 12 bases in between. CDR1 and CDR2 (germline): MNHEY, SVGEGT. The CDR3 coding sequence is TGTGCCAGCAGCCCCTGGACAGTCTCTGGAAACACCATATATTTT. This codes for CASSPWTVSGNTIYF.

V usage is TRBV28 and J usage is TRBJ2-1, with 14 bases fitting TRBD2. V shed 4 bases and J 9 bases; nucleotides not matched to a gene: 8. Germline CDR1 and CDR2: MDHEN and SYDVKM. This CDR3 region has 16 residues. The CDR3 sequence is CASSYEGGTSGSEQFF. The DNA of the CDR3 is TGTGCCAGCAGTTATGAGGGCGGGACTAGCGGGAGTGAGCAGTTCTTC.

The chain has TRBV5-1 and TRBJ1-3; tentatively, D is TRBD1 (6 bases). CDR1 SGHRS and CDR2 YFSETQ come from the germline V gene. The CDR3 is 15 residues long. Trimming cost V 0 bases and J 3 bases, with 10 bases left between them. Here the CDR3 DNA reads TGCGCCAGCAGCTTGGCGGGGGGGCTTGGAAACACCATATATTTT. This gives the protein CASSLAGGLGNTIYF.

The gene calls are TRBV19 and TRBJ2-1; the D gene is possibly TRBD2 (6 bases). Germline values: CDR1 LNHDA, CDR2 SQIVND (reference sequence). V lost 0 bases and J lost 0, with 9 bases in between. The CDR3 extends over 16 amino acids. The CDR3 protein is CASSIDVSGSYNEQFF. For the CDR3, the DNA is TGTGCCAGTAGTATAGATGTTAGCGGCTCCTACAATGAGCAGTTCTTC. Based on the CDR3 plus reference TRBV19 and TRBJ2-1, the full variable domain is DGGITQSPKYLFRKEGQNVTLSCEQNLNHDAMYWYRQDPGQGLRLIYYSQIVNDFQKGDIAEGYSVSREKKESFPLTVTSAQKNPTAFYLCASSIDVSGSYNEQFFGPGTRLTVL.

The chain joins TRBV6-5 to TRBJ1-2, with TRBD1 matching 7 bases. CDR3 length equals 12 residues. V shed 4 bases and J 5 bases; nucleotides not matched to a gene: 1. Germline values: CDR1 MNHEY, CDR2 SVGAGI. DNA of the CDR3: TGTGCCAGCAGTTCACAGGGGTATGGCTACACCTTC. Translating gives CASSSQGYGYTF.

The rearrangement uses TRBV5-1 and TRBJ1-3; D is ambiguous. The CDR3 extends over 13 amino acids. Germline V gives CDR1 SGHRS, CDR2 YFSETQ. Trimming pared 4 bases from V and 0 bases from J, leaving 5 bases between. CDR3 coding DNA: TGCGCCAGCAGCGAGGTCTCTGGAAACACCATATATTTT. Protein product: CASSEVSGNTIYF.

This clone showed up just a few times. The V call is TRBV7-8, the J call TRBJ2-5, with 13 nucleotides matching TRBD2. The CDR3 runs to 18 residues. Germline-derived CDR1 and CDR2 are SGHVS and FQNEAQ. V trimming: 5 bases; J trimming: 5 bases; junction bases outside the gene matches: 14. In DNA form, the CDR3 reads TGTGCCAGCAGCGACTATCGACTAGCGGGGGGAACGAAGGAGACCCAGTACTTC. Amino acid sequence: CASSDYRLAGGTKETQYF.

This rearrangement joins TRBV5-4 to TRBJ2-1; TRBD1 matches 7 bases. Germline-derived CDR1 and CDR2 are SGHNT and YYREEE (reference sequence). This CDR3 spans 15 amino acids. V was clipped by 4 bases and J by 7 bases; unmatched bases: 11. This CDR3 is CASSGGQTGINEQFF. For the CDR3, the DNA is TGTGCCAGCAGCGGGGGACAGACAGGGATAAATGAGCAGTTCTTC.

Points on this clone: Other DNA sequences within the sample encode an identical CDR3. The chain is built from TRBV12-3 or TRBV12-4 and TRBJ1-1, with a weak D call TRBD1 (5 bases). V was pared by 3 bases and J by 1 base, with 6 bases between. This CDR3 comprises 13 residues. CDR3 sequence: CASSFRGNTEAFF. The CDR3 DNA is TGTGCCAGCAGTTTTAGGGGGAACACTGAAGCTTTCTTT.

This sequence joins TRBV9 and TRBJ1-1; maybe TRBD1 (5 bases). Trimming shortened V by 5 bases and J by 3 bases, and 11 bases separated the two germline ends. Germline V CDR1 and CDR2: SGDLS, YYNGEE. This CDR3 is built from 13 residues. Here the CDR3 DNA reads TGTGCCAGCAGTCATCAGGGTGACACTGAAGCTTTCTTT. Amino acids: CASSHQGDTEAFF.

This chain connects TRBV12-3 or TRBV12-4 to TRBJ1-1, with 9 bases that match TRBD1. V shed 6 bases, J shed 5 bases, and the junction held 4 bases outside the gene matches. This CDR3 has 13 amino acids. The CDR3 DNA reads TGTGCCAGCAGACGACAGGGGGGAACTGAAGCTTTCTTT. Translation gives CASRRQGGTEAFF.

The J gene is TRBJ1-1, the V gene TRBV6-1; D is unresolved. Trimming removed 3 bases at V and 0 bases at J, with 17 bases between. The CDR3 is 17 residues long. Germline values: CDR1 MNHNS, CDR2 SASEGT. The chain's CDR3 is CASSDPPSGPMNTEAFF. The CDR3 DNA reads as TGTGCCAGCAGTGACCCCCCGTCGGGTCCCATGAACACTGAAGCTTTCTTT.

This chain joins TRBV3-1 (or the pseudogene TRBV3-2) and TRBJ1-5; a possible D gene is TRBD1 (5 bases). This CDR3 comprises 14 residues. The V end was cut by 3 bases, the J end by 9 bases, with 15 bases between. Per germline, CDR1 LGHDT and CDR2 YNNKEL (reference sequence). This CDR3 is CASSQSGAGRPQHF. The CDR3 DNA reads as TGTGCCAGCAGCCAGAGTGGGGCCGGCCGGCCCCAGCATTTT.

This clone was seen ten or more times. The rearrangement joins TRBV19 to TRBJ2-2; 9 bases fit TRBD1. The CDR3 has 17 residues. Germline V lookup: CDR1 LNHDA, CDR2 SQIVND (reference sequence). J lost 1 base, V lost 5 bases, and 8 bases had no gene match. The CDR3 nucleotides read TGTGCCAGTAGTGTGGACAGGGGAGCAATGAACACCGGGGAGCTGTTTTTT. It codes for CASSVDRGAMNTGELFF. Looking up the rest from reference TRBV19 and TRBJ2-2 gives the full variable domain: DGGITQSPKYLFRKEGQNVTLSCEQNLNHDAMYWYRQDPGQGLRLIYYSQIVNDFQKGDIAEGYSVSREKKESFPLTVTSAQKNPTAFYLCASSVDRGAMNTGELFFGEGSRLTVL.

Only a few counts were recorded for this clone. The chain uses TRBV7-9 and TRBJ1-1, with D perhaps TRBD1 (5 bases). From germline, CDR1 is SEHNR and CDR2 FQNEAQ (reference sequence). The ends were cut back, 1 base at V and 3 bases at J, with 6 bases in the middle. The length of the CDR3 is 13 residues. Here the CDR3 DNA reads TGTGCCAGCAGCTTAGAAGGGGACACTGAAGCTTTCTTT. Translating it yields CASSLEGDTEAFF.

This chain joins TRBV11-2 and TRBJ2-5; 7 nucleotides align to TRBD2. The CDR3 contains 14 residues. In germline, CDR1 is SGHAT, CDR2 FQNNGV. Losses at the gene ends were 5 bases for V and 5 bases for J; bases not matched to a gene: 8. CDR3 residues: CASSQVWGGETQYF. The CDR3 DNA sequence: TGTGCCAGCAGCCAGGTGTGGGGGGGGGAGACCCAGTACTTC. Variable domain in full (rest from reference TRBV11-2 and TRBJ2-5): EAGVAQSPRYKIIEKRQSVAFWCNPISGHATLYWYQQILGQGPKLLIQFQNNGVVDDSQLPKDRFSAERLKGVDSTLKIQPAKLEDSAVYLCASSQVWGGETQYFGPGTRLLVL.

This clone was detected only once. The V and J genes are TRBV6-6 and TRBJ2-7; maybe TRBD1 (6 bases). The germline CDR1 and CDR2 sequences are MNHNY and SVGAGI (reference sequence). V was shortened by 6 bases and J by 0 bases, with 12 bases between the two germline ends. The CDR3 is 14 residues long. Here the CDR3 DNA reads TGTGCCAGCAGCTATTTGGACAGCTCCTACGAGCAGTACTTC. It encodes CASSYLDSSYEQYF.

The chain links TRBV7-3 to TRBJ1-1; D gene uncertain. This CDR3 has 13 amino acids. Germline V gene lookup returns CDR1 SGHTA and CDR2 FQGTGA. Deletions cut 5 bases from V and 5 bases from J, with 12 bases between. CDR3 residues: CASSIGVGTEAFF. CDR3 DNA: TGTGCCAGCAGCATCGGGGTAGGAACTGAAGCTTTCTTT.

The chain couples TRBV30 to TRBJ1-1, with D possibly matching TRBD1 (6 bases). CDR3 length equals 11 residues. Germline V gene sequence: CDR1 GTSNPN, CDR2 SVGIG (reference sequence). Trimming stripped 1 base from V and 7 bases from J, with 7 bases between. CDR3 nucleotides: TGTGCCTGGAGTGGCAGGGGTGAAGCTTTCTTT. It yields the protein CAWSGRGEAFF.

This clone has only a few counts. The chain uses TRBV2 and TRBJ2-5; the D gene is possibly TRBD1 (6 bases). Trimming stripped 8 bases from V and 8 bases from J, with 21 bases between. CDR1 and CDR2 (germline): SNHLY, FYNNEI. The CDR3 covers 14 residues. CDR3 DNA sequence: TGTGCCAGCGGGGGCGGTGAGGGAGTCGGAACCCAGTACTTC. Encoded protein: CASGGGEGVGTQYF. Full variable domain (remainder filled in from reference TRBV2 and TRBJ2-5): EPEVTQTPSHQVTQMGQEVILRCVPISNHLYFYWYRQILGQKVEFLVSFYNNEISEKSEIFDDQFSVERPDGSNFTLKIRSTKLEDSAMYFCASGGGEGVGTQYFGPGTRLLVL.

The chain links TRBV5-1 to TRBJ2-5; 8 nucleotides agree with TRBD1. V lost 4 bases and J lost 5; bases outside the gene matches: 10. Per the germline V gene, CDR1 is SGHRS and CDR2 is YFSETQ. The CDR3 is 15 amino acids. Here the CDR3 reads CASSLLTGVRETQYF. The CDR3 coding sequence is TGCGCCAGCAGCCTACTGACAGGGGTCAGGGAGACCCAGTACTTC.

J is TRBJ2-1 and V is TRBV4-2, with 9 bases lining up with TRBD2. The CDR3 contains 16 residues. Trimming removed 2 bases from V and 8 bases from J; junction bases left unmatched: 10. Germline V gene data show CDR1 as LGHNA and CDR2 as YNFKEQ. The CDR3 region is CASSQRRSGGLYEQFF. Here the CDR3 DNA reads TGTGCCAGCAGCCAAAGGAGAAGCGGGGGGCTGTATGAGCAGTTCTTC.